The 2 T cell receptor beta chains in this list originate from one sample, sequenced in a study of blood T cell repertoires in COVID-19 (dated by TCRdb to 2018 to 2021). The library was prepared using the immunoSEQ multiplex PCR assay. TCRdb obtained this table from immuneACCESS and retained in-frame rearrangements with V and J assigned. These tables miss some clones; where compared with another copy, unresolved V genes account for less than half of the shortfall, and the remainder is unexplained. This sample comprises about 35,000 clones, around 87% of them detected only once. Of the sample, around 40% falls within the top ten clones. Sequenced material: peripheral blood. The receptors were gathered from a human donor in a cohort sampled during active COVID-19.

The genes are TRBV6-5 and TRBJ2-3; 11 nucleotides align to TRBD2. CDR3 size: 16 residues. The V gene end was trimmed by 2 bases and the J gene end by 7 bases; junction bases not matched to a gene: 8. Germline V gives CDR1 MNHEY, CDR2 SVGAGI. The CDR3 coding sequence is TGTGCCAGCAGTTACAGTCTAGCGGGGGGCAGCTATACGCAGTATTTT. Translating it yields CASSYSLAGGSYTQYF.

J is TRBJ1-2 and V is TRBV7-9, with a weak D call TRBD1 (5 bases). The V end was cut by 4 bases, the J end by 5 bases, with 8 bases between. Germline values: CDR1 SEHNR, CDR2 FQNEAQ (reference sequence). The CDR3 loop spans 12 amino acids. The CDR3 loop reads CASSSRQYGYTF. Written as DNA, the CDR3 is TGTGCCAGCAGCTCCCGACAGTATGGCTACACCTTC. Full variable domain (missing parts from reference TRBV7-9 and TRBJ1-2): DTGVSQNPRHKITKRGQNVTFRCDPISEHNRLYWYRQTLGQGPEFLTYFQNEAQLEKSRLLSDRFSAERPKGSFSTLEIQRTEQGDSAMYLCASSSRQYGYTFGSGTRLTVV.